One T cell receptor (beta chain) is described in this entry. This specimen comes from a study of blood T cell repertoires in COVID-19. Overall study context: Acute and convalescent COVID-19 samples came from the United States, Italy and Spain. T cells, B-cell-depleted T cells, or PBMCs provided the cDNA or gDNA that served as material.

Only in-frame clones appear in the TCRdb table, and some are missing; sequencing was by immunoSEQ multiplex PCR. This table has more than 95,000 clones, over 65% appearing once. The sequence came from a human donor in a cohort sampled during active COVID-19. The sequencing input was peripheral blood.

This CDR3 is CASSPNSGGAQQYF. The CDR3 region has the DNA TGTGCCAGCAGCCCTAATAGCGGGGGGGCTCAGCAGTACTTC. The genes are TRBV3-1 (or the pseudogene TRBV3-2) and TRBJ2-7, with 11 bases lining up with TRBD2. Germline-derived CDR1 and CDR2 are LGHDT and YNNKEL (reference sequence). This CDR3 has 14 residues. Germline trimming cut 4 bases from V and 8 bases from J; bases unmatched to any gene: 7.